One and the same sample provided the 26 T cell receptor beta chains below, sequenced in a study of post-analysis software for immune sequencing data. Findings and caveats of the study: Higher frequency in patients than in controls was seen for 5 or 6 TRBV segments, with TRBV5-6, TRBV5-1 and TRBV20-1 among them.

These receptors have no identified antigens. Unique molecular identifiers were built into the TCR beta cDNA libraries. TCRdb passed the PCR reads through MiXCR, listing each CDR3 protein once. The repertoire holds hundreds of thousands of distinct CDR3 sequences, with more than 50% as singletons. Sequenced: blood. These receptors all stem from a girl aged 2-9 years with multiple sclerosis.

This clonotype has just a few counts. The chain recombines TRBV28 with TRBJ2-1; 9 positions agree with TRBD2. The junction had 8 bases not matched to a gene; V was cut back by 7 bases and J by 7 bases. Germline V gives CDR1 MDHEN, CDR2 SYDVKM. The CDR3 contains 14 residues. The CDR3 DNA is TGTGCCAGCAAGGTAGCGGGAGAAGGTAATGAGCAGTTCTTC. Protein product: CASKVAGEGNEQFF.

This chain's CDR3 is CASSLVEFGSGGAETQYF. The CDR3 bases are TGTGCCAGCAGCTTAGTTGAGTTTGGTAGCGGGGGGGCAGAGACCCAGTACTTC. The chain joins TRBV7-2 to TRBJ2-5, with 11 nucleotides matching TRBD2. CDR1 SGHTA and CDR2 FQGNSA come from the germline V gene. CDR3 length equals 18 residues. Germline trimming cut 1 base from V and 4 bases from J; bases unmatched to any gene: 11.

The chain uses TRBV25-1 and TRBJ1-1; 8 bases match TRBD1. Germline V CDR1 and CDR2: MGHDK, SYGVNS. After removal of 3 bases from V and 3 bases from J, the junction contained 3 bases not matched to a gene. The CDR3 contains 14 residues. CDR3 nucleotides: TGTGCCAGCAGTGACAGGGGGCGGGACACTGAAGCTTTCTTT. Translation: CASSDRGRDTEAFF.

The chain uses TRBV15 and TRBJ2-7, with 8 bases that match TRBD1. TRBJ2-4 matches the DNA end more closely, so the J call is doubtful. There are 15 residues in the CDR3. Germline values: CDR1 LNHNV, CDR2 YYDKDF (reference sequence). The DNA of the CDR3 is TGTGCCACCAGCAGAGATCCCGGACAGGGAAGCATTCAGTACTTC. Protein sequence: CATSRDPGQGSIQYF.

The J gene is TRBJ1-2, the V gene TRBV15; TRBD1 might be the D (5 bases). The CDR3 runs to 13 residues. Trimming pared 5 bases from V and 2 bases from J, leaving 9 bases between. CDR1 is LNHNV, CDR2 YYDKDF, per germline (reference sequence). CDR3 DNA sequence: TGTGCCACCAGCCGGGGACCCAACTATGGCTACACCTTC. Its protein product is CATSRGPNYGYTF.

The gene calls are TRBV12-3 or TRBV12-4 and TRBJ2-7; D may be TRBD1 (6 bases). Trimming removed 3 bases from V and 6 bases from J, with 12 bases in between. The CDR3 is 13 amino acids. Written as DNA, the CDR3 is TGTGCCAGCAGTTTTTCCGGGACATCCGAGCAGTACTTC. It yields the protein CASSFSGTSEQYF.

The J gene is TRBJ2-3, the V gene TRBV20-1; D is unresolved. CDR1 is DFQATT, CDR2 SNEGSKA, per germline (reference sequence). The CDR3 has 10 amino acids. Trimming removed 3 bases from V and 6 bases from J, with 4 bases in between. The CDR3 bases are TGCAGTGCTAGCCAGGATACGCAGTATTTT. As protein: CSASQDTQYF.

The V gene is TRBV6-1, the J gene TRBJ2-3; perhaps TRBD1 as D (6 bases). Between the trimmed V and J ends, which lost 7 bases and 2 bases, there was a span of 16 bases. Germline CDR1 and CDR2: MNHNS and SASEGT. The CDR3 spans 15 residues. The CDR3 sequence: CASILSLGATDTQYF. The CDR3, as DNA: TGTGCCAGCATTCTCTCGCTGGGGGCCACAGATACGCAGTATTTT.

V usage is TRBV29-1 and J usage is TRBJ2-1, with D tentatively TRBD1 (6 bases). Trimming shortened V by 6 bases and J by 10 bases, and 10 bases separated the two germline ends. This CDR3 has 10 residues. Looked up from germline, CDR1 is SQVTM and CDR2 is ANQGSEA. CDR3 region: CSVAQGEQFF. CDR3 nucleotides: TGCAGCGTCGCGCAGGGGGAGCAGTTCTTC.

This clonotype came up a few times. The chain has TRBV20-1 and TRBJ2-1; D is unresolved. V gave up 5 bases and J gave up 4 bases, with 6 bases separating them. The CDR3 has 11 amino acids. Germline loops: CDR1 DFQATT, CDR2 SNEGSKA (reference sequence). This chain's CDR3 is CSAPTYNEQFF. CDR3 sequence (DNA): TGCAGTGCTCCCACATACAATGAGCAGTTCTTC.

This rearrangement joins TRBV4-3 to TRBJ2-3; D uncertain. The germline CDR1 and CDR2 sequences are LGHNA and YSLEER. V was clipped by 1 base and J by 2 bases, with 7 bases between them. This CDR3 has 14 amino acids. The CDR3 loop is CASSQGWITDTQYF. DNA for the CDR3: TGCGCCAGCAGCCAAGGGTGGATCACAGATACGCAGTATTTT.

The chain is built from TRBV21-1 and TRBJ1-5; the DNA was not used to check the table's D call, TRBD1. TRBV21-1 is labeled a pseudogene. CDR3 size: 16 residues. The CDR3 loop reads CASTQGIRGSNQPQHF. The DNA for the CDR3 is TGTGCCAGCACACAGGGAATTAGGGGGAGCAATCAGCCCCAGCATTTT.

The CDR3 coding sequence is TGTGCCAGCAGCCATCTACTAGCGGGGGGCGGGGAGACCCAGTACTTC. Protein sequence: CASSHLLAGGGETQYF. The J gene is TRBJ2-5, the V gene TRBV11-2; 12 bases agree with TRBD2. V lost 5 bases and J lost 5; bases outside the gene matches: 9. The CDR3 totals 16 residues. Germline V CDR1 and CDR2: SGHAT, FQNNGV.

The CDR3 spells CASSQGARAAGYTF. The CDR3 DNA reads TGTGCCAGCAGCCAAGGGGCCAGGGCGGCTGGCTACACCTTC. The rearrangement uses TRBV3-1 and TRBJ1-2; a possible D gene is TRBD1 (5 bases). Looked up from germline, CDR1 is LGHDT and CDR2 is YNNKEL (reference sequence). The CDR3 spans 14 residues. V was cut by 1 base and J by 7 bases, with 13 bases left in between. The whole variable domain, remainder taken from reference TRBV3-1 and TRBJ1-2, is DTAVSQTPKYLVTQMGNDKSIKCEQNLGHDTMYWYKQDSKKFLKIMFSYNNKELIINETVPNRFSPKSPDKAHLNLHINSLELGDSAVYFCASSQGARAAGYTFGSGTRLTVV.

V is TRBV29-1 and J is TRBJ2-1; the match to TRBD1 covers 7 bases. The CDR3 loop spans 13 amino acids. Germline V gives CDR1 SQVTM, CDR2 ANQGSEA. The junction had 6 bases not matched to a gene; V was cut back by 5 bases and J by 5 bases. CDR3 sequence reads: CSVTGAVNNEQFF. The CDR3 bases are TGCAGCGTTACAGGGGCCGTAAACAATGAGCAGTTCTTC.

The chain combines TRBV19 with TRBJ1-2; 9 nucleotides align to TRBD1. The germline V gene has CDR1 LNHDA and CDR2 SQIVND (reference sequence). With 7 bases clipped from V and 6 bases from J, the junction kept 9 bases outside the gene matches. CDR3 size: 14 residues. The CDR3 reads CASNTGGSRHGYTF. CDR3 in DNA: TGTGCCAGTAACACAGGGGGCTCTCGGCATGGCTACACCTTC.

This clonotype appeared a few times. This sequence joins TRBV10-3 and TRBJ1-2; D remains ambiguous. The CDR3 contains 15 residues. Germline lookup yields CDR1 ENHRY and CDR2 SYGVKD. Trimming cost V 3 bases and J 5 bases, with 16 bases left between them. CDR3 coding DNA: TGTGCCATCAGTGAACTCCAGGTGAGCTTTTATGGCTACACCTTC. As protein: CAISELQVSFYGYTF.

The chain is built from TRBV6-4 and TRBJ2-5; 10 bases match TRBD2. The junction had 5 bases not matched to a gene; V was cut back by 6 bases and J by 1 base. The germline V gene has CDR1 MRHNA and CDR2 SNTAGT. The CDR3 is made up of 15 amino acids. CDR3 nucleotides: TGTGCCAGCAGCCCGAGCGGGGGGGGCCAAGAGACCCAGTACTTC. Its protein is CASSPSGGGQETQYF.

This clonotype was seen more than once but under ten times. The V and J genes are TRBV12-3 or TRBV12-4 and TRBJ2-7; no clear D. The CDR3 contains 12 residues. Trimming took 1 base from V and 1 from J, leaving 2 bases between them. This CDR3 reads CASSLESYEQYF. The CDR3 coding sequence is TGTGCCAGCAGTTTAGAGTCCTACGAGCAGTACTTC.

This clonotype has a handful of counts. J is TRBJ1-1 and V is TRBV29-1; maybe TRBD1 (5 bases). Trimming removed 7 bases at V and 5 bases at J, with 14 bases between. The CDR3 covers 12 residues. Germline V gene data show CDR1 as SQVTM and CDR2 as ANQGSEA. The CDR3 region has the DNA TGCAGCGCACAGGCGGCAGGAACTGAAGCTTTCTTT. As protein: CSAQAAGTEAFF. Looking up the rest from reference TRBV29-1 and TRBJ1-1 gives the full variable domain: SAVISQKPSRDICQRGTSLTIQCQVDSQVTMMFWYRQQPGQSLTLIATANQGSEATYESGFVIDKFPISRPNLTFSTLTVSNMSPEDSSIYLCSAQAAGTEAFFGQGTRLTVV.

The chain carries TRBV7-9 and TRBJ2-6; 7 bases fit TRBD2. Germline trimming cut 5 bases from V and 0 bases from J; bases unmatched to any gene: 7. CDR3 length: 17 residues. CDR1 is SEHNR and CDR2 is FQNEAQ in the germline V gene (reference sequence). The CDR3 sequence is CASSLVGEGSGANVLTF. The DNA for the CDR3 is TGTGCCAGCAGCCTCGTTGGGGAGGGCTCTGGGGCCAACGTCCTGACTTTC.

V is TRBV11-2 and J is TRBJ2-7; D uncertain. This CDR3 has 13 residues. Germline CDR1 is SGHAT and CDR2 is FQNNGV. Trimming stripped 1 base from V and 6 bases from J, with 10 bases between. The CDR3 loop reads CASSLVPITEQYF. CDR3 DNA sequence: TGTGCCAGCAGCTTAGTACCCATTACCGAGCAGTACTTC.

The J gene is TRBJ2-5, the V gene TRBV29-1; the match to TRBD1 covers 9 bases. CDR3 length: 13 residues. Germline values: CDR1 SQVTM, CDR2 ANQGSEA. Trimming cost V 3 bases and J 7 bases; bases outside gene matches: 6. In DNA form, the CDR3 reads TGCAGCGTTGAGAGGGGACAGGGAGGGACCCAGTACTTC. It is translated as CSVERGQGGTQYF.

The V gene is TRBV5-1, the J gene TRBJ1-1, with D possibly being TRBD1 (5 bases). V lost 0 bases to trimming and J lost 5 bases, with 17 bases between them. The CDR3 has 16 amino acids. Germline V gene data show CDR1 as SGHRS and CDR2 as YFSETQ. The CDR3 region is CASSLGGWRGRTEAFF. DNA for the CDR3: TGCGCCAGCAGCTTGGGGGGGTGGAGGGGTCGGACTGAAGCTTTCTTT.

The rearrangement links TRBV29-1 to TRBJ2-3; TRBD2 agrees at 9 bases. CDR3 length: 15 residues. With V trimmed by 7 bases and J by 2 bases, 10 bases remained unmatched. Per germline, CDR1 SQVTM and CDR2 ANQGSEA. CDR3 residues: CSARRSGGFTDTQYF. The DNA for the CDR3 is TGCAGCGCCAGAAGGAGCGGGGGGTTCACAGATACGCAGTATTTT.

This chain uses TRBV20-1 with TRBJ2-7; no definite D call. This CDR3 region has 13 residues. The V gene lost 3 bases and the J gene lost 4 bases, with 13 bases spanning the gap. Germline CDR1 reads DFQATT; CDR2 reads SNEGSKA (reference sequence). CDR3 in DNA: TGCAGTGCTAGTGGGGTGGATCAGTACGAGCAGTACTTC. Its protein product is CSASGVDQYEQYF.